This section outlines one T cell receptor (beta chain) sequence together with its context. No antigen is known for it. Nothing much larger sits one base from this clone, and base qualities are not available. The CDR3 regions of human TCRbeta chains were analyzed by immunosequencing. The authors' analysis ran thus. TCRs in the repertoires were compared against a reference library of SARS-CoV-2-specific TCRs that had been generated with the MIRA antigen-specificity platform. Breadth was defined as the fraction of unique TCRs that were SARS-CoV-2-associated. Depth was defined as the fraction of total T cells that were SARS-CoV-2-associated. Using the MIRA data, every spike-specific TCR was mapped to the spike region that the TCR reacted to and assigned to either a CD4 or a CD8 class. Log10-transformed breadth and depth values were compared by one-way ANOVA with Sidak's multiple comparisons tests. Not all clones reach the TCRdb copy of this immuneACCESS table, which keeps in-frame sequences only. Checked studies attribute under half of the gap to unresolved V genes and leave the rest unexplained. The V and J calls and clone size are taken from that table; D and trimming were inferred from the DNA. The table for this sample lists 140,000 to 150,000 clones; roughly nine tenths of them were counted only once. Roughly 4% of the sample is held by the ten biggest clonotypes.

The intended sense of this specimen's time point label: about 28 days (+/-7) after the second vaccine dose. Because spike-specific TCR depth and breadth did not differ between the two schedules, AZD1222 recipients who got a second dose at roughly 4 weeks were pooled with those who got a second dose at roughly 12 weeks. Vaccinee samples were obtained from the UK trials COV001 and COV002, which included a single-blind randomized controlled phase 2/3 trial of AZD1222 (ChAdOx1 nCoV-19) in healthy adults. For TCRbeta chain sequencing, PBMC samples were collected from trial participants at day 0 and at day 28 after the second dose. The CDR3 goes from the cysteine to the phenylalanine over 12 residues. CDR3 DNA is the only sequence kept; it has 36 bases, read in frame from the first base. Reading the germline V gene (reference sequence) gives CDR1 DFQATT and CDR2 SNEGSKA. The V and J ends are trimmed by 3 bases and 6 bases, leaving 10 bases between them.

The sample comes from a study of T cell responses to AZD1222 COVID-19 vaccine (dated by TCRdb to about 2021). With respect to the entire study: TCR sequencing was performed for roughly 240 trial participants, of whom 207 were given two doses of AZD1222 and around 25 were given two doses of MenACWY control vaccine. Trial participants were enrolled by age into subgroups of 18-55, 56-69 and 70-plus years, and 148, 28 and 57 TCR-sequenced participants, respectively, were included in these subgroups. Broader findings and caveats from the paper: After two AZD1222 doses, spike-specific TCR breadth and depth were significantly higher than at day 0 and than in MenACWY recipients. Because no day 14 peak-response samples were available, repertoires were characterized only after the peak T cell response. The 56-69-year group was small, and its depth increase did not reach significance, likely because of low power. Reportedly, close to half of the unique spike-specific TCRs recognized epitopes lying outside the regions that are mutated in the B.1.351 and B.1.1.7 variants. Conclusions about previously exposed vaccinees are limited because only six or seven AZD1222 recipients were SARS-CoV-2 seropositive at baseline. Participants were mostly white British and included more females than males, and it was suggested by the authors that clonal diversity may have been underestimated. Vaccine-associated CD4 TCRs spanned the whole spike protein, with dominant responses in regions 160-218 and 743-854.

This sequence uses TRBV20-1 and TRBJ2-3; TRBD1 might be the D gene, on 5 matching bases. The clonotype originates from an adult who received the AZD1222 COVID-19 vaccine. Material: peripheral blood, obtained 28 days after the second AZD1222 dose. The CDR3 protein is CSASAGSDTQYF. The DNA sequence is given as TGCAGTGCTAGTGCAGGGTCTGATACGCAGTATTTT.